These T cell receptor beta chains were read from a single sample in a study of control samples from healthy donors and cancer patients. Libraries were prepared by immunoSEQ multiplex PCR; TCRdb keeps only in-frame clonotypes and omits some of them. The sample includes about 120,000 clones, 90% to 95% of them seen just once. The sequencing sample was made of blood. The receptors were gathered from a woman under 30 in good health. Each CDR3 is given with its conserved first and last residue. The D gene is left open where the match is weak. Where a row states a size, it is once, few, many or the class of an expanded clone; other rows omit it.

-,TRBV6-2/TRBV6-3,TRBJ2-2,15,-,CASSSLRVSTGELFF,TGTGCCAGCAGTAGCCTAAGGGTCTCCACCGGGGAGCTGTTTTTT
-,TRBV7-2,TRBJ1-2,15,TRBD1,CASSSTGVGNYGYTF,TGTGCCAGCAGCTCTACAGGGGTTGGGAACTATGGCTACACCTTC
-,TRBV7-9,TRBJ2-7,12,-,CASSLVTYEQYF,TGTGCCAGCAGCTTAGTCACCTACGAGCAGTACTTC
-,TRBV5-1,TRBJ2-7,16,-,CASSLTAGQLSYEQYF,TGCGCCAGCAGCCTGACAGCGGGTCAACTTTCCTACGAGCAGTACTTC
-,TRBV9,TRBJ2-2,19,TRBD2,CASSPRLIAGGRSTGELFF,TGTGCCAGCAGCCCCCGGTTGATAGCGGGGGGGAGGAGCACCGGGGAGCTGTTTTTT
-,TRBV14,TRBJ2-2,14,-,CASSHQKNTGELFF,TGTGCCAGCAGCCACCAGAAGAACACCGGGGAGCTGTTTTTT
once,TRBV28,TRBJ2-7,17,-,CASSPRSVLALFYEQYF,TGTGCCAGCAGCCCACGGAGCGTTCTAGCGTTGTTCTACGAGCAGTACTTC
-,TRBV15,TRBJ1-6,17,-,CATSRGGGDNYNSPLHF,TGTGCCACCAGCAGAGGTGGAGGGGACAACTATAATTCACCCCTCCACTTT
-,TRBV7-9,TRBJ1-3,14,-,CASSLRADGNTIYF,TGTGCCAGCAGCTTACGAGCTGATGGAAACACCATATATTTT
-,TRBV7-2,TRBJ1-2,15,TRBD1,CASSPRQGGDYGYTF,TGTGCCAGCAGCCCGCGACAGGGGGGTGACTATGGCTACACCTTC